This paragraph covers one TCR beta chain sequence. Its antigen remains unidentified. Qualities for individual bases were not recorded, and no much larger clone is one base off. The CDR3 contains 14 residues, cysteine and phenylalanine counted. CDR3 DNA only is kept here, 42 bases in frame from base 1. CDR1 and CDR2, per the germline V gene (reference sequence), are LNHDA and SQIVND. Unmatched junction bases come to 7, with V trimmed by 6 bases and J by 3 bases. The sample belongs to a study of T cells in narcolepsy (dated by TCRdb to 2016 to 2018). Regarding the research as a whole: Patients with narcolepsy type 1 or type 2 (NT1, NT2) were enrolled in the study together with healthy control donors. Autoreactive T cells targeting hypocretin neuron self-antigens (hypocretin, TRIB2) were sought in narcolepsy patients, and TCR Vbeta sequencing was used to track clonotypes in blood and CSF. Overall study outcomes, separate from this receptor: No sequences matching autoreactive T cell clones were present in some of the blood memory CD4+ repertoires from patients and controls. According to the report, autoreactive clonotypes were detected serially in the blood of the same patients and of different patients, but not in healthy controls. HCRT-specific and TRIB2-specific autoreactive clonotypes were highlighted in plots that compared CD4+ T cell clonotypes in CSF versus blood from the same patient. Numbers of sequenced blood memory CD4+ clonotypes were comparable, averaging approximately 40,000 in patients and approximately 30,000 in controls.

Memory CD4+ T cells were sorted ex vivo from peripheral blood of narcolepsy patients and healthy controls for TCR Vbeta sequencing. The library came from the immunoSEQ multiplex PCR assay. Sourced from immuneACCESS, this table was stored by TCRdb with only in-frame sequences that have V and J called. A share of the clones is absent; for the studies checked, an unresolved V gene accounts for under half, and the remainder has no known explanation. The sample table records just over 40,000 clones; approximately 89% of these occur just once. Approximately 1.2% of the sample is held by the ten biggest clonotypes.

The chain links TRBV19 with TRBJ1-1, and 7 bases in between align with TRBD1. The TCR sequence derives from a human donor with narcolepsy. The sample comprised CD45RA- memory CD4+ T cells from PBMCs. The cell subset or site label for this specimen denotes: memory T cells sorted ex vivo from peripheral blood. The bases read TGTGCCAGTAGCCGGGACAGTCGATACACTGAAGCTTTCTTT. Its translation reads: CASSRDSRYTEAFF.